These 17 T cell receptor beta chains originate from one sample sequenced in a study of blood T cell repertoires in COVID-19. Generated by immunoSEQ multiplex PCR, the TCRdb table keeps only in-frame clones and is missing some. The sample carries fewer than 200,000 clones, roughly 79% recorded once. The source material was peripheral blood. The receptors derive from a woman aged 80 or over with acute or convalescent COVID-19.

This chain joins TRBV5-1 and TRBJ2-1, with TRBD2 identical over 9 bases. CDR1 is SGHRS and CDR2 is YFSETQ in the germline V gene. Germline trimming cut 6 bases from V and 0 bases from J; bases unmatched to any gene: 7. The CDR3 runs to 16 residues. This chain's CDR3 is CASNPLAGSSYNEQFF. The CDR3 nucleotides read TGCGCCAGCAATCCTCTAGCGGGAAGCTCCTACAATGAGCAGTTCTTC. The whole variable domain, remainder taken from reference TRBV5-1 and TRBJ2-1, is KAGVTQTPRYLIKTRGQQVTLSCSPISGHRSVSWYQQTPGQGLQFLFEYFSETQRNKGNFPGRFSGRQFSNSRSEMNVSTLELGDSALYLCASNPLAGSSYNEQFFGPGTRLTVL.

The chain joins TRBV19 to TRBJ1-5; a weak D match, TRBD1 (5 bases). Germline V gene data show CDR1 as LNHDA and CDR2 as SQIVND (reference sequence). There are 17 residues in the CDR3. Trimming cost V 1 base and J 2 bases, with 15 bases left between them. In DNA form, the CDR3 reads TGTGCCAGTAGTATAGGGATCGGATGGGGGGGCAATCAGCCCCAGCATTTT. Protein product: CASSIGIGWGGNQPQHF.

The V and J genes are TRBV29-1 and TRBJ2-1, with 9 nucleotides matching TRBD2. This CDR3 comprises 14 residues. Looked up from germline, CDR1 is SQVTM and CDR2 is ANQGSEA. Trimming cost V 3 bases and J 2 bases; bases outside gene matches: 2. CDR3 DNA: TGCAGCGTTGACTTAGCGGGAGCCTACAATGAGCAGTTCTTC. Amino acids: CSVDLAGAYNEQFF.

The J gene is TRBJ1-2, the V gene TRBV24-1, with 11 bases identical to TRBD1. The J segment lost 1 base and the V segment lost 1 base, leaving 10 bases of the junction unmatched. Germline V gene lookup returns CDR1 KGHDR and CDR2 SFDVKD. The CDR3 loop spans 19 amino acids. The chain's CDR3 is CATSDFPGQGEMGNYGYTF. Here the CDR3 DNA reads TGTGCCACCAGTGATTTCCCGGGACAGGGGGAAATGGGTAACTATGGCTACACCTTC.

This chain connects TRBV18 to TRBJ1-5; maybe TRBD1 (6 bases). Germline CDR1 reads KGHSH; CDR2 reads LQKENI. CDR3 length: 17 residues. V gave up 3 bases and J gave up 2 bases, with 17 bases separating them. Written as DNA, the CDR3 is TGTGCCAGCTCACCGGATATTACGGGGGGCGGCAATCAGCCCCAGCATTTT. Translating gives CASSPDITGGGNQPQHF.

The rearrangement links TRBV7-2 to TRBJ2-7; 9 bases map to TRBD2. Trimming took 3 bases from V and 0 from J; bases not matched to a gene: 6. Germline values: CDR1 SGHTA, CDR2 FQGNSA. CDR3 length: 16 residues. DNA for the CDR3: TGTGCCAGCAGCTTTTCCAGCGGGAGGCCCTCCTACGAGCAGTACTTC. Amino acids: CASSFSSGRPSYEQYF.

This chain joins TRBV4-1 and TRBJ1-5; D is unclear. This CDR3 spans 15 amino acids. Between the trimmed V and J ends, which lost 6 bases and 0 bases, there was a span of 12 bases. Germline V gene sequence: CDR1 MGHRA, CDR2 YSYEKL. CDR3 in amino acids: CASRLEGYSNQPQHF. CDR3 DNA sequence: TGCGCCAGCAGGCTTGAGGGTTATAGCAATCAGCCCCAGCATTTT.

The chain is built from TRBV9 and TRBJ2-3, with TRBD2 matching over 9 bases. J gave up 4 bases and V 0 bases, and 9 bases lay outside the gene matches. This CDR3 region has 17 residues. CDR1 is SGDLS and CDR2 is YYNGEE in the germline V gene. The CDR3 spells CASSVEDGREGPDTQYF. DNA for the CDR3: TGTGCCAGCAGCGTAGAGGATGGGCGGGAGGGCCCAGATACGCAGTATTTT.

The rearrangement uses TRBV7-2 and TRBJ1-1; D ambiguous. This CDR3 has 13 amino acids. Germline V lookup: CDR1 SGHTA, CDR2 FQGNSA. V shed 5 bases and J shed 1 base, with 8 bases lying between them. CDR3 sequence (DNA): TGTGCCAGCAGCGCACAGTGGAACACTGAAGCTTTCTTT. Translation gives CASSAQWNTEAFF. The whole variable domain, remainder taken from reference TRBV7-2 and TRBJ1-1, is GAGVSQSPSNKVTEKGKDVELRCDPISGHTALYWYRQSLGQGLEFLIYFQGNSAPDKSGLPSDRFSAERTGGSVSTLTIQRTQQEDSAVYLCASSAQWNTEAFFGQGTRLTVV.

This sequence joins TRBV7-9 and TRBJ1-4, with 7 nucleotides matching TRBD1. V lost 5 bases and J lost 0; bases outside the gene matches: 3. The CDR3 is 15 amino acids. CDR1 is SEHNR and CDR2 is FQNEAQ in the germline V gene (reference sequence). In DNA form, the CDR3 reads TGTGCCAGCAGCGATGACAGGGCAACTAATGAAAAACTGTTTTTT. Translating it yields CASSDDRATNEKLFF.

The V and J genes are TRBV7-6 and TRBJ1-1; D perhaps matches TRBD1 (5 bases). Germline V gives CDR1 SGHVS, CDR2 FNYEAQ. The CDR3 is made up of 18 amino acids. Trimming shortened V by 5 bases and J by 0 bases, and 22 bases separated the two germline ends. The chain's CDR3 is CASSPRVRPGGMNTEAFF. The CDR3, as DNA: TGTGCCAGCAGCCCGCGTGTTCGACCTGGGGGGATGAACACTGAAGCTTTCTTT.

This clone was counted only a few times. The rearrangement uses TRBV19 and TRBJ2-2; D gene unclear. Per germline, CDR1 LNHDA and CDR2 SQIVND (reference sequence). CDR3 size: 14 residues. The ends were cut back, 5 bases at V and 0 bases at J, with 7 bases in the middle. The CDR3 is CASSRLTNTGELFF. The CDR3 DNA sequence: TGTGCCAGTAGTCGGTTAACGAACACCGGGGAGCTGTTTTTT.

The gene calls are TRBV6-5 and TRBJ2-5; a weak D match, TRBD2 (7 bases). Germline CDR1 is MNHEY and CDR2 is SVGAGI. Trimming cost V 7 bases and J 5 bases, with 14 bases left between them. The CDR3 is 13 amino acids. The CDR3 nucleotides are TGTGCCAGCATCCTACGGGGGGCTGAGACCCAGTACTTC. Translating it yields CASILRGAETQYF.

This chain connects TRBV3-1 (or the pseudogene TRBV3-2) to TRBJ1-1, with 7 bases that match TRBD1. V lost 1 base to trimming and J lost 0 bases; unmatched junction nucleotides: 5. Germline CDR1 is LGHDT and CDR2 is YNNKEL (reference sequence). The CDR3 has 16 residues. The CDR3 here is CASSQVVGTVNTEAFF. CDR3 nucleotide sequence: TGTGCCAGCAGCCAAGTCGTCGGGACAGTGAACACTGAAGCTTTCTTT.

Of note for this clone: In the same sample, other DNA sequences code for this CDR3. The chain links TRBV10-3 to TRBJ2-1; D is ambiguous. Trimming took off 2 bases at V and 7 bases at J, with 3 bases between the two ends. Germline V gene lookup returns CDR1 ENHRY and CDR2 SYGVKD. This CDR3 has 11 residues. For the CDR3, the DNA is TGTGCCATCAGTGAGCTAAATGAGCAGTTCTTC. Its protein product is CAISELNEQFF.

Only one count was recorded for this clone. This chain links TRBV2 with TRBJ1-2; a possible D gene is TRBD1 (5 bases). This CDR3 is 11 amino acids long. Trimming left V 11 bases short and J 3 bases short, with 10 bases between. Germline loops: CDR1 SNHLY, CDR2 FYNNEI. The DNA for the CDR3 is TGTGCCTGGTCCAGGGACTATGGCTACACCTTC. Protein sequence: CAWSRDYGYTF.

This clone was counted only a few times. The chain is built from TRBV19 and TRBJ1-2; D unclear. The CDR3 is 13 residues long. Per germline, CDR1 LNHDA and CDR2 SQIVND (reference sequence). The ends were cut back, 1 base at V and 7 bases at J, with 10 bases in the middle. DNA of the CDR3: TGTGCCAGTAGTATAGTGGGCACAGTTGGCTACACCTTC. Its protein product is CASSIVGTVGYTF.